Listed here is a single TCR beta chain. The antigen it binds to is not known. No much larger clone is present one base from it, and per-base qualities are unavailable. The data derive from a study of T cell changes during pregnancy in multiple sclerosis (dated by TCRdb to between 2017 and 2020). In terms of the full investigation: In women with multiple sclerosis, the researchers looked at how the T cell repertoire shifted as pregnancy progressed.

The library was built by means of the immunoSEQ multiplex PCR assay. TCRdb took over this immuneACCESS table, retaining in-frame rearrangements with V and J assigned. Such tables are incomplete; in checked studies, under half of the missing clones stem from an unresolved V gene, and the remainder is unexplained. This sample gives some 68,000 clones in total; about nine tenths of them show up just once. The ten largest clones add up to 1.4% of the sample. Its CDR3 holds 13 amino acids, cysteine through phenylalanine. Only the CDR3 portion is preserved as DNA: 39 bases, with reading frame beginning at the first base. CDR1 and CDR2 are drawn from the germline V gene: SGHVS, FQNEAQ. V is clipped by 2 bases and J by 8 bases, and the sequence between their germline boundaries is 10 bases long.

The rearrangement combines TRBV7-8 with TRBJ2-1, and perhaps TRBD1 as D gene, on 6 matching bases. This TCR came from a female donor with multiple sclerosis, enrolled in a pregnancy study. This sample comprised peripheral blood, obtained in the second trimester of pregnancy. The DNA is as follows: TGTGCCAGCAGCTTACAGGGGCGCGATGAGCAGTTCTTC. It translates to CASSLQGRDEQFF.